This TCR beta chain derives from a study of blood T cell repertoires in COVID-19. In the study overall: Both acute and convalescent COVID-19 samples were obtained from the United States, Italy and Spain. The cDNA or gDNA used as material had been derived from T cells, B-cell-depleted T cells, or PBMCs.

CDR3 length: 12 residues. V lost 6 bases and J 3 bases, leaving 9 bases between the germline ends. Germline lookup yields CDR1 KGHSH and CDR2 LQKENI. Authors' data handling: Using reference gene primer amplification, nucleated cell counts were estimated. Here immunoSEQ multiplex PCR was the method, and the copy in TCRdb shows in-frame clones only, minus some. V and J calls and clone size are copied from that table; D and trimming were computed from the DNA. This table has roughly 100,000 clones, approximately 80% appearing once. V gene TRBV18 combines with J gene TRBJ2-7, with unresolved D. The clonotype originates from a woman of 80 years or more with acute or convalescent COVID-19. Sequenced material: peripheral blood. The CDR3 loop reads CASSRLNYEQYF. CDR3 bases: TGTGCCAGCTCCCGGTTAAACTACGAGCAGTACTTC.